This TCR beta chain was identified in a study of blood T cell repertoires in COVID-19. In the study overall: The cDNA or gDNA used as material had been derived from T cells, B-cell-depleted T cells, or PBMCs.

This clone occurred once. V was shortened by 1 base and J by 2 bases, with 5 bases between the two germline ends. CDR1 is LGHDT and CDR2 is YNNKEL in the germline V gene (reference sequence). The CDR3 extends over 13 amino acids. This study enrolled people aged 18 to 89 from around 26 US geographic areas. Grouping used clinical history reported by participants in a survey and questionnaire. Exposed enrollees had met someone with a PCR-confirmed or clinician-diagnosed COVID-19 case at some point within the 2 weeks before study entry. The assay was immunoSEQ multiplex PCR, and TCRdb's table has in-frame clones only and misses some. The top ten hold around 2.8% of the sample, which has approximately 250,000 clones, 80% to 95% seen once.

Sequencing input: PBMCs or T cells enriched from blood (not recorded which). The chain recombines TRBV3-1 (or the pseudogene TRBV3-2) with TRBJ1-2; the D is unclear. The sequence came from a man aged 35 to 55 who had been exposed to COVID-19. The CDR3 protein is CASSQGANYGYTF. CDR3 nucleotide sequence: TGTGCCAGCAGCCAAGGGGCGAACTATGGCTACACCTTC.